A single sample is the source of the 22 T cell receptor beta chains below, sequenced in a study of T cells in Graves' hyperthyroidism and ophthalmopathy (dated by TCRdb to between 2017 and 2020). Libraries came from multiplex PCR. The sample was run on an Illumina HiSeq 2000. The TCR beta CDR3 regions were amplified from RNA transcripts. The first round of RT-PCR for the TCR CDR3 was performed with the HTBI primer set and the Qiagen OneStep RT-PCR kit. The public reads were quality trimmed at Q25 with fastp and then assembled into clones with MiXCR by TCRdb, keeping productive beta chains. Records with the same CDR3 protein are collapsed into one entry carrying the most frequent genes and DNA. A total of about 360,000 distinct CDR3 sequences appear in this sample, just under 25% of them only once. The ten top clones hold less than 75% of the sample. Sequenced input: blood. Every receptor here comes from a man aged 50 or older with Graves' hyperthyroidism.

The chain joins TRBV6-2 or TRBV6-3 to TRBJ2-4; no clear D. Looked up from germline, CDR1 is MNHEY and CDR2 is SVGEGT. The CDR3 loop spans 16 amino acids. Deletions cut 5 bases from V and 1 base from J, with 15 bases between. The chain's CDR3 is CASSPWTSAAKNIQYF. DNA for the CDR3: TGTGCCAGCAGTCCTTGGACCTCCGCGGCCAAAAACATTCAGTACTTC.

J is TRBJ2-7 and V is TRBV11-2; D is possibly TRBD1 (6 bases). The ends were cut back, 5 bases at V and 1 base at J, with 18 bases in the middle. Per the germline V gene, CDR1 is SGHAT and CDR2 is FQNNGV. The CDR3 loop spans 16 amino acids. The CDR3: CASSGSGRGFSYEQYF. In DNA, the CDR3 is TGTGCCAGCAGCGGATCGGGCAGGGGTTTTTCCTACGAGCAGTACTTC.

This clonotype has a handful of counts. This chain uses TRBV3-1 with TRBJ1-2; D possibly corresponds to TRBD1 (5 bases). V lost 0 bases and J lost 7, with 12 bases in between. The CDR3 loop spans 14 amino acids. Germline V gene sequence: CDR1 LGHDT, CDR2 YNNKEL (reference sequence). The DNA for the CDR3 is TGTGCCAGCAGCCAAGAGGTGGGGGGTGCTGGCTACACCTTC. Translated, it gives CASSQEVGGAGYTF. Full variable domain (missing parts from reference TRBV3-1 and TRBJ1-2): DTAVSQTPKYLVTQMGNDKSIKCEQNLGHDTMYWYKQDSKKFLKIMFSYNNKELIINETVPNRFSPKSPDKAHLNLHINSLELGDSAVYFCASSQEVGGAGYTFGSGTRLTVV.

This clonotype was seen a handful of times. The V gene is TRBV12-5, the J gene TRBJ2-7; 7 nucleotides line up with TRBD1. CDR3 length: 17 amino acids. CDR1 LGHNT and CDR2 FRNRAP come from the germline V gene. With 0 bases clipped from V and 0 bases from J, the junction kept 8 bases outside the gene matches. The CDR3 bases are TGTGCTAGTGGTTTGGTACTATCCGGGACAGCCTCCTACGAGCAGTACTTC. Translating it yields CASGLVLSGTASYEQYF.

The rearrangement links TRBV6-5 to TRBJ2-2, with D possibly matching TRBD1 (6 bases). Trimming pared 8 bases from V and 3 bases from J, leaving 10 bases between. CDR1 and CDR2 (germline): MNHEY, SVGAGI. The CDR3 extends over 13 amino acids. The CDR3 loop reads CASDTGYTGELFF. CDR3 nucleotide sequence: TGTGCCAGCGACACAGGGTACACCGGGGAGCTGTTTTTT.

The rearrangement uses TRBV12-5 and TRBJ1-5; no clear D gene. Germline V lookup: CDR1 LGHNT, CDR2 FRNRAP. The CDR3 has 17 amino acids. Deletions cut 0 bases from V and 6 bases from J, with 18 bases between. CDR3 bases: TGTGCTAGTGGTTTGGTAAGGTCCGATAGGAGAATTCAGCCCCAGCATTTT. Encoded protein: CASGLVRSDRRIQPQHF.

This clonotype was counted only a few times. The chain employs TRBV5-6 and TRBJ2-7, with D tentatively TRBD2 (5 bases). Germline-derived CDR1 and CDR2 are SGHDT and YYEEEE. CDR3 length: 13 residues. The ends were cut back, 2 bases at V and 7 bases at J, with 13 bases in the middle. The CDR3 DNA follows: TGTGCCAGCAGCTTAGTGGGAGAGAGGGAGCAGTACTTC. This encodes CASSLVGEREQYF.

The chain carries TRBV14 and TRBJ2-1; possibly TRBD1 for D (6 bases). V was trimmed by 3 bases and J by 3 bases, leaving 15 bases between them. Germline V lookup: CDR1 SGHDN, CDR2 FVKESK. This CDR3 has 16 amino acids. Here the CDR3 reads CASSHREGTNYNEQFF. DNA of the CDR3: TGTGCCAGCAGCCATCGCGAGGGGACAAACTACAATGAGCAGTTCTTC. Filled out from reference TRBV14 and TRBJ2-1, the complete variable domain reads EAGVTQFPSHSVIEKGQTVTLRCDPISGHDNLYWYRRVMGKEIKFLLHFVKESKQDESGMPNNRFLAERTGGTYSTLKVQPAELEDSGVYFCASSHREGTNYNEQFFGPGTRLTVL.

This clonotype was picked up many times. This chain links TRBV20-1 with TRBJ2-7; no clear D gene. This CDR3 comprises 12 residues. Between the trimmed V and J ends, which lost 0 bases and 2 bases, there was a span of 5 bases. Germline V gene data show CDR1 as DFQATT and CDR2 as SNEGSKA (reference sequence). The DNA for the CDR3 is TGCAGTGCTAGAGATCCGACCTACGAGCAGTACTTC. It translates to CSARDPTYEQYF.

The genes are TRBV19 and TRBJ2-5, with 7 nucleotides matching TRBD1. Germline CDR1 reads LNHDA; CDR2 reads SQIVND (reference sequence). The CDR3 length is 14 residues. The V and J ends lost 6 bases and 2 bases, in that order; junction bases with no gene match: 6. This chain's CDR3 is CASSPTGFQETQYF. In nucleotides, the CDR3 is TGTGCCAGTAGCCCGACAGGGTTTCAAGAGACCCAGTACTTC.

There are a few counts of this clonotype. CDR3: CASSMSDLAAETQYF. The DNA of the CDR3 is TGTGCCAGCAGCATGTCCGATCTAGCGGCCGAGACCCAGTACTTC. This rearrangement joins TRBV5-5 to TRBJ2-5; TRBD2 agrees at 7 bases. The V gene's germline CDR1 is SGHKS and CDR2 YYEKEE (reference sequence). The CDR3 is 15 residues long. The trim removed 4 bases at V and 5 bases at J, leaving 11 bases unmatched.

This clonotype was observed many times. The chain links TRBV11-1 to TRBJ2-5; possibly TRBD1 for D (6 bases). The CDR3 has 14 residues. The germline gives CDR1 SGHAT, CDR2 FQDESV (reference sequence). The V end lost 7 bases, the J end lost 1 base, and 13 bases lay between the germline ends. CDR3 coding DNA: TGTGCCAGCACCGCGCAGGGGATCCAAGAGACCCAGTACTTC. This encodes CASTAQGIQETQYF.

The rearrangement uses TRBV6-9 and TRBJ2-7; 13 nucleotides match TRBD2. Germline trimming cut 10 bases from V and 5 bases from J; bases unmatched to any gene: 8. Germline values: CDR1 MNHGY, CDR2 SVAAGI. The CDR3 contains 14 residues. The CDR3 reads CATTTSGRSHEQYF. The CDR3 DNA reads TGTGCCACTACGACTAGCGGGAGGTCCCACGAGCAGTACTTC.

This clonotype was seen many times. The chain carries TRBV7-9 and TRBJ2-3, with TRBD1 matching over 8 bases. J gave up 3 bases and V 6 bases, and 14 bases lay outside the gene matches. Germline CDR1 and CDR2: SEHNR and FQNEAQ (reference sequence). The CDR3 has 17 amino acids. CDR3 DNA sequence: TGTGCCAGCAGGGAATCAATTAGGACAGGGAGGACAGATACGCAGTATTTT. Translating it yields CASRESIRTGRTDTQYF.

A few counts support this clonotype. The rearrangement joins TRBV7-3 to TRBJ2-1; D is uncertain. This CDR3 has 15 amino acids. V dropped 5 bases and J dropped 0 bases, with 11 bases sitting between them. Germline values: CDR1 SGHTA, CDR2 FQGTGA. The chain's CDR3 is CASSPQTSSYNEQFF. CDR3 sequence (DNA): TGTGCCAGCAGCCCCCAAACCAGCTCCTACAATGAGCAGTTCTTC.

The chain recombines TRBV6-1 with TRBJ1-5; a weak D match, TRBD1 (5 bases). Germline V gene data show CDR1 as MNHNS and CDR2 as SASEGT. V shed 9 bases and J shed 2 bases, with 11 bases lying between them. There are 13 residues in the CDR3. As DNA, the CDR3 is TGTGCCAGTAATCAACAGGGCAATCAGCCCCAGCATTTT. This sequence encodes CASNQQGNQPQHF.

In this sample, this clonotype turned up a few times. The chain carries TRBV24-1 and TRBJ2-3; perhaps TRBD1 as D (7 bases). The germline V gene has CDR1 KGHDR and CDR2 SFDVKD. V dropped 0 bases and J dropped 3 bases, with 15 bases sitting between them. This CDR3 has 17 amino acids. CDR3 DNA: TGTGCCACCAGTGATTTGACAGGCAGGGGGAGGACAGATACGCAGTATTTT. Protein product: CATSDLTGRGRTDTQYF.

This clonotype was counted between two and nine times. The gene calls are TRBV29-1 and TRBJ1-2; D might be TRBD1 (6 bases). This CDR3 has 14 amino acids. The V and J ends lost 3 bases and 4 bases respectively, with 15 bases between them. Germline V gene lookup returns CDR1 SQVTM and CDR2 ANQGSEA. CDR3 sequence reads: CSVDSSGGGYGYTF. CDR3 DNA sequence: TGCAGCGTTGATAGTAGCGGGGGCGGCTATGGCTACACCTTC. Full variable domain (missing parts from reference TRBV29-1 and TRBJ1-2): SAVISQKPSRDICQRGTSLTIQCQVDSQVTMMFWYRQQPGQSLTLIATANQGSEATYESGFVIDKFPISRPNLTFSTLTVSNMSPEDSSIYLCSVDSSGGGYGYTFGSGTRLTVV.

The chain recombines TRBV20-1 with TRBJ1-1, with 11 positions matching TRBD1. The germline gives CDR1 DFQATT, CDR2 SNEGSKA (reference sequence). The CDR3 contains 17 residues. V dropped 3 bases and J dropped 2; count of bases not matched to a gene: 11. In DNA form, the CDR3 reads TGCAGTGCTAGGGACAGGGGGCAGTTCTGGCGTAACACTGAAGCTTTCTTT. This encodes CSARDRGQFWRNTEAFF.

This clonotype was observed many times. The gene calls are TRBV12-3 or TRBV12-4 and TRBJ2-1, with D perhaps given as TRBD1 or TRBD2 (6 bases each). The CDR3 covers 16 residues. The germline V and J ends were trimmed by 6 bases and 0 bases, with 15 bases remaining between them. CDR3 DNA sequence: TGTGCCAGCAGCCCGATCGGGGGCAGCTCCTACAATGAGCAGTTCTTC. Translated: CASSPIGGSSYNEQFF.

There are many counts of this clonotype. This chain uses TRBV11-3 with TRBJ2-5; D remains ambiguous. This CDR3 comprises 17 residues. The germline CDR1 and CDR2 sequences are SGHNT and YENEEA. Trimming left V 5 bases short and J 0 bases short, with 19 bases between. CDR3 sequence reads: CASSTSSAGAHQETQYF. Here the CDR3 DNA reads TGTGCCAGCAGCACATCAAGCGCAGGCGCCCACCAAGAGACCCAGTACTTC.

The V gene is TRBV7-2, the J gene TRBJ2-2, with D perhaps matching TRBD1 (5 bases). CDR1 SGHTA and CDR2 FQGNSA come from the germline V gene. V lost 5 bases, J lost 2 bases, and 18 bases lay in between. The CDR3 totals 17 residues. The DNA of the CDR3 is TGTGCCAGCAGCGTAATACAGGAAAGCATAAACACCGGGGAGCTGTTTTTT. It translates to CASSVIQESINTGELFF.